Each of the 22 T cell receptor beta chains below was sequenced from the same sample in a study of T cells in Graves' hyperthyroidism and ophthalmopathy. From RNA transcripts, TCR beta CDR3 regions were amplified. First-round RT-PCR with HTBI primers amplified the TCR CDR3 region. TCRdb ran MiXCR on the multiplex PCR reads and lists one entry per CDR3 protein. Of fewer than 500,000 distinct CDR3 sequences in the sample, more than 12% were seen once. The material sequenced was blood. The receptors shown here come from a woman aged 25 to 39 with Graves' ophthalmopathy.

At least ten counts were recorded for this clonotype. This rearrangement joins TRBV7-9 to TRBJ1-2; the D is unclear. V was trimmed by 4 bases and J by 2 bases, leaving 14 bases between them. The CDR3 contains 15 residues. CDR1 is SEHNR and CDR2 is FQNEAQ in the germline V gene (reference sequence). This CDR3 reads CASSSLGGPNYGYTF. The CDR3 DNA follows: TGTGCCAGCAGCTCCTTGGGTGGGCCCAACTATGGCTACACCTTC.

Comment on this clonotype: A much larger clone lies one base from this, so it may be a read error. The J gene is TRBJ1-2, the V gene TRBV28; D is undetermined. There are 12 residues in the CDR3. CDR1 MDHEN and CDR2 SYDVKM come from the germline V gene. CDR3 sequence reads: CATSLGGAGYTF. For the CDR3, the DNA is TGTGCCACCAGTTTGGGAGGAGCTGGCTACACCTTC.

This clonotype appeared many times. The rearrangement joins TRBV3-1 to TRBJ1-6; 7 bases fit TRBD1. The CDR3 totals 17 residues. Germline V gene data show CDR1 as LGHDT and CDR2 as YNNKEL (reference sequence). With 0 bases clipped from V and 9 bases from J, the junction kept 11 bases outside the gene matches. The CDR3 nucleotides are TGTGCCAGCAGCCAAGAACCAAGACAGGGATCTGGTTCACCCCTCCACTTT. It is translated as CASSQEPRQGSGSPLHF. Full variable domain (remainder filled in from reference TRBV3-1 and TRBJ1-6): DTAVSQTPKYLVTQMGNDKSIKCEQNLGHDTMYWYKQDSKKFLKIMFSYNNKELIINETVPNRFSPKSPDKAHLNLHINSLELGDSAVYFCASSQEPRQGSGSPLHFGNGTRLTVT.

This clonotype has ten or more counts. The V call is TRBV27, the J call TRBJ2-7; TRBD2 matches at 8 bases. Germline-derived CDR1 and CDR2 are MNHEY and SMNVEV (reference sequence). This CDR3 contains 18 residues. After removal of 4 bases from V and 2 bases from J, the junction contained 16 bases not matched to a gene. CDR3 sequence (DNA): TGTGCCAGCAGTTCTAGCGGGCCTGGGGGATATATGGCCTACGAGCAGTACTTC. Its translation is CASSSSGPGGYMAYEQYF.

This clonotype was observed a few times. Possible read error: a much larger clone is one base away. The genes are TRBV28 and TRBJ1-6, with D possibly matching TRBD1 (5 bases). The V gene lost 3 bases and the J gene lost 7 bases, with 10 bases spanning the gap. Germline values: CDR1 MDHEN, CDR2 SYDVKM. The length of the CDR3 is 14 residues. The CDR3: CASSFPGDNSPLHF. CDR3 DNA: TGTGCCAGCAGTTTCCCCGGGGACAATTCACCCCTCCACTTT.

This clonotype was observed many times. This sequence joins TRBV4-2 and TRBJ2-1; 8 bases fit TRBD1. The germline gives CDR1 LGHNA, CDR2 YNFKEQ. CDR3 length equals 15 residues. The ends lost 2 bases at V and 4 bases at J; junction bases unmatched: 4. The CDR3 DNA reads TGTGCCAGCAGCCAATCACAGGGGGGTTACAATGAGCAGTTCTTC. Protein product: CASSQSQGGYNEQFF.

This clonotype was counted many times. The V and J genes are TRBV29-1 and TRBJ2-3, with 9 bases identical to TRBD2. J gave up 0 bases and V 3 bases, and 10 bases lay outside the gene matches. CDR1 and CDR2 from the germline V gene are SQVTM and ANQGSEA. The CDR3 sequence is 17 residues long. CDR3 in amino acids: CSVDSLRGGESTDTQYF. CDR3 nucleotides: TGCAGCGTTGATAGTCTGCGGGGGGGCGAGAGCACAGATACGCAGTATTTT.

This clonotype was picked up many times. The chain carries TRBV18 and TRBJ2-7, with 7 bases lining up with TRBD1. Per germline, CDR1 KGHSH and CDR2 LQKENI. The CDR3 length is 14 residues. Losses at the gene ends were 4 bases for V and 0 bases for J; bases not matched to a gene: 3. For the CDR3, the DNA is TGTGCCAGCTCACACCGGGACAGCTCCTACGAGCAGTACTTC. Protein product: CASSHRDSSYEQYF.

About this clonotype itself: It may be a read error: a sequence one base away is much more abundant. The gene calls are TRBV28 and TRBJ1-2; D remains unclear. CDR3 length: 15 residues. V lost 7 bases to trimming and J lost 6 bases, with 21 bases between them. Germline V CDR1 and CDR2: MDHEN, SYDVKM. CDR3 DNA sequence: TGTGCCAGCATCCCAGGTGGCCCCCATGGTAATGGCTACACCTTC. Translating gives CASIPGGPHGNGYTF.

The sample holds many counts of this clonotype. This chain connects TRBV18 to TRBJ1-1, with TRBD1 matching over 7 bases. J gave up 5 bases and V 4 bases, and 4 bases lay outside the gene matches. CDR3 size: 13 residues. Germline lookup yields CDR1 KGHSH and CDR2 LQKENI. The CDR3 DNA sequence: TGTGCCAGCTCACGACAGGGAGGGACTGAAGCTTTCTTT. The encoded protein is CASSRQGGTEAFF.

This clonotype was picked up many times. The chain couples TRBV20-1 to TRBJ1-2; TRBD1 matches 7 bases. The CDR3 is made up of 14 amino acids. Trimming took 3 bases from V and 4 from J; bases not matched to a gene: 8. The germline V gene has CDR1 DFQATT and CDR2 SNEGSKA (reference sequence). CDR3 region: CSASGTDLPYGYTF. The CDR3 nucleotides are TGCAGTGCTAGTGGGACAGATTTACCCTATGGCTACACCTTC.

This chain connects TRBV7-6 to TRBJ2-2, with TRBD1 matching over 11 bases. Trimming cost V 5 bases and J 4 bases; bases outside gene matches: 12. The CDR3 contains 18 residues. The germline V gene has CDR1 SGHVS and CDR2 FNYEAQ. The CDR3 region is CASSPPGQGVRGTGELFF. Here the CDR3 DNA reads TGTGCCAGCAGCCCACCGGGACAGGGGGTTCGGGGCACCGGGGAGCTGTTTTTT.

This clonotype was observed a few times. CDR3 nucleotide sequence: TGTGCCAGCCTAAAACAGGGAAACACCATATATTTT. Protein sequence: CASLKQGNTIYF. The rearrangement links TRBV6-1 to TRBJ1-3, with no clear D. The ends were cut back, 8 bases at V and 4 bases at J, with 9 bases in the middle. In germline, CDR1 is MNHNS, CDR2 SASEGT. The CDR3 contains 12 residues.

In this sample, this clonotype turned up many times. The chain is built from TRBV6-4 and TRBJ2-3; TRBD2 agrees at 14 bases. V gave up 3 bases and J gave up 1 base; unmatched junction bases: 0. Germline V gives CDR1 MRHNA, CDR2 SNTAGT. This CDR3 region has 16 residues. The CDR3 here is CASSEGLAGGTDTQYF. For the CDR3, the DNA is TGTGCCAGCAGTGAGGGACTAGCGGGGGGCACAGATACGCAGTATTTT.

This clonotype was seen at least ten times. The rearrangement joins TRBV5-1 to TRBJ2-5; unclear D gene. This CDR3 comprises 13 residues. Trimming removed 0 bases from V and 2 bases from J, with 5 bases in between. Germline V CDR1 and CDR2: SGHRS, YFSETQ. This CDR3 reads CASSLVRQETQYF. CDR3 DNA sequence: TGCGCCAGCAGCTTGGTTCGACAAGAGACCCAGTACTTC.

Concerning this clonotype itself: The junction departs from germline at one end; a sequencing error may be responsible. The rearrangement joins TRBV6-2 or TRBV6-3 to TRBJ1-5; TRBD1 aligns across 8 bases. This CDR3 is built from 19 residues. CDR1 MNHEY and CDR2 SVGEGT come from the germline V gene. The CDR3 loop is CAGSYSIYSDRAILQPQHF. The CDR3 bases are TGTGCCGGCAGTTACTCGATATATTCGGACAGGGCAATCCTCCAGCCCCAGCATTTT.

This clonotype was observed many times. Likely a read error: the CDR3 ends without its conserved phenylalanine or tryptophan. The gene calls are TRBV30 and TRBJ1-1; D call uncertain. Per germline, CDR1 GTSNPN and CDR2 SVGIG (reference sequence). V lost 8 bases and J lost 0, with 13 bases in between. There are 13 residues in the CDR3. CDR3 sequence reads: CAGQTLMNTEAFL. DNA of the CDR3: TGTGCCGGGCAGACCCTTATGAACACTGAAGCTTTCCTT.

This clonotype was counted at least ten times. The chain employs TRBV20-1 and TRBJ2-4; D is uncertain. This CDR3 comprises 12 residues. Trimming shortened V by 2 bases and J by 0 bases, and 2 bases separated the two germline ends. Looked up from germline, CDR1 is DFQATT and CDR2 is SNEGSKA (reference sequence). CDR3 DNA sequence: TGCAGTGCTAGACTAGCCAAAAACATTCAGTACTTC. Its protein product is CSARLAKNIQYF.

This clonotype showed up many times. In DNA, the CDR3 is TGTGCCAGCAGCGTCGTTGGGGTCGGCGGGTCCTACAATGAGCAGTTCTTC. It encodes CASSVVGVGGSYNEQFF. The chain has TRBV13 and TRBJ2-1, with D perhaps matching TRBD2 (5 bases). The CDR3 has 17 residues. V was cut by 5 bases and J by 1 base, with 18 bases left in between. The germline gives CDR1 PRHDT, CDR2 FYEKMQ (reference sequence).

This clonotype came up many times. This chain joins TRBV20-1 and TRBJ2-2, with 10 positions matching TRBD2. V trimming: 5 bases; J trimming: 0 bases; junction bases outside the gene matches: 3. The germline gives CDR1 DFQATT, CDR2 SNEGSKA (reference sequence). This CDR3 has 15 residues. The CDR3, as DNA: TGCAGTGCTGGTGGACTAGCGGCGAACACCGGGGAGCTGTTTTTT. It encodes CSAGGLAANTGELFF.

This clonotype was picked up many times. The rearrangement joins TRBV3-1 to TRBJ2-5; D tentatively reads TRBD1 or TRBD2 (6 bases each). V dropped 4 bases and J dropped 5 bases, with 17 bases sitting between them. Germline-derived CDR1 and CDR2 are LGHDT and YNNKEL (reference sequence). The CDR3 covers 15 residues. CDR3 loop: CASSRGATRFETQYF. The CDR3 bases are TGTGCCAGCAGCCGGGGGGCAACTAGATTTGAGACCCAGTACTTC.

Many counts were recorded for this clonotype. The CDR3 loop reads CATSRELEGGISQPQHF. CDR3 nucleotides: TGTGCCACCAGCAGAGAGTTGGAGGGTGGAATTAGTCAGCCCCAGCATTTT. The chain joins TRBV15 to TRBJ1-5; unclear D gene. CDR1 and CDR2 (germline): LNHNV, YYDKDF (reference sequence). CDR3 length: 17 residues. V dropped 0 bases and J dropped 6 bases, with 18 bases sitting between them.